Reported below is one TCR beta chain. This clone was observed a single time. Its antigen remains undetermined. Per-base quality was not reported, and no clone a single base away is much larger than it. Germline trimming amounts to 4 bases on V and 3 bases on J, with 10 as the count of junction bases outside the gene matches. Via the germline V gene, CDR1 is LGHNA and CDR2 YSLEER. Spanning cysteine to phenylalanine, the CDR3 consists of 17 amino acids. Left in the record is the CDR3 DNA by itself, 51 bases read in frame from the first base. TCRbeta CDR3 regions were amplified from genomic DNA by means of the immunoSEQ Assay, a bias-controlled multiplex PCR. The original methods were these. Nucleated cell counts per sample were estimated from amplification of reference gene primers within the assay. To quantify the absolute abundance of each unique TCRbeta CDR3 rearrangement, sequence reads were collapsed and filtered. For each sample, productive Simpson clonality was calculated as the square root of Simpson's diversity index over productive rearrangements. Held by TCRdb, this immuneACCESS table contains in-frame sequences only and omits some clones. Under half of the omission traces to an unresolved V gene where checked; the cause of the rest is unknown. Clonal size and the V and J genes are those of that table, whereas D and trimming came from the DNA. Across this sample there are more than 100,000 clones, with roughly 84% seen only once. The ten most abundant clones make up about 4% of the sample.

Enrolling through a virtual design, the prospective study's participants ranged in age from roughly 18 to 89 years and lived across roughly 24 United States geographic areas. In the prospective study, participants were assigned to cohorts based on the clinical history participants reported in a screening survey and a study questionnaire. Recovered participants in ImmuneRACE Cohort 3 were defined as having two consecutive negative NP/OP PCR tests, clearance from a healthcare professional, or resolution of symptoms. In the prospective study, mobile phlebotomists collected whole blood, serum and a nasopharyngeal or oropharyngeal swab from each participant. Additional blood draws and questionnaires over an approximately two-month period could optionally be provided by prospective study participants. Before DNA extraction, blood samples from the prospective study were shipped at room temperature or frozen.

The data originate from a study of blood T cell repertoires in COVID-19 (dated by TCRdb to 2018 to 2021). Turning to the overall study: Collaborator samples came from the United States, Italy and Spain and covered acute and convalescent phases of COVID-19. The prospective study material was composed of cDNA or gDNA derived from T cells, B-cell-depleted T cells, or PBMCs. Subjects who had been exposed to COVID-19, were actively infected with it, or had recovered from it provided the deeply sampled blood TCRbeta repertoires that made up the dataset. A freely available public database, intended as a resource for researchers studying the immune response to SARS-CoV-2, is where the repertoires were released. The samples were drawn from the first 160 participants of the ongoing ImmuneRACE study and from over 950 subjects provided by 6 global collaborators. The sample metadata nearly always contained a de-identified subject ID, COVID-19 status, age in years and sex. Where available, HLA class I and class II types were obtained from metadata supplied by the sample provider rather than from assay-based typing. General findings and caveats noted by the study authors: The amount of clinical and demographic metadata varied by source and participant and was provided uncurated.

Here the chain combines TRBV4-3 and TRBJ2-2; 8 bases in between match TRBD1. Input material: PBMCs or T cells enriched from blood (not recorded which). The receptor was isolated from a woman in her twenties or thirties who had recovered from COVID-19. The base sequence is TGCGCCAGCAGCCCCGGAGGACAGGGAAAGTACACCGGGGAGCTGTTTTTT. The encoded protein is CASSPGGQGKYTGELFF.